This TCR beta chain was recovered during a study of blood T cell repertoires in COVID-19. About the research overall: Samples came from the United States, Italy and Spain, spanning acute and convalescent COVID-19.

Original handling: Amplification of reference gene primers was used by the study to estimate nucleated cell counts. Clones were read by immunoSEQ multiplex PCR, and TCRdb kept only the in-frame ones, dropping some. The DNA was the basis for D and trimming; V, J and clone size are from that table. Seen here are some 310,000 clones, 75% to 90% observed once, and the top ten hold roughly 2.9%. CDR3 length: 14 amino acids. V lost 1 base and J lost 4, with 7 bases in between. Germline loops: CDR1 SEHNR, CDR2 FQNEAQ (reference sequence). V is TRBV7-9 and J is TRBJ1-4; D call uncertain. This receptor was obtained from a woman younger than 45 with COVID-19, enrolled during active disease. Sequencing was performed on peripheral blood. CDR3 residues: CASSLEQLNEKLFF. CDR3 coding DNA: TGTGCCAGCAGCTTAGAACAGCTTAATGAAAAACTGTTTTTT.